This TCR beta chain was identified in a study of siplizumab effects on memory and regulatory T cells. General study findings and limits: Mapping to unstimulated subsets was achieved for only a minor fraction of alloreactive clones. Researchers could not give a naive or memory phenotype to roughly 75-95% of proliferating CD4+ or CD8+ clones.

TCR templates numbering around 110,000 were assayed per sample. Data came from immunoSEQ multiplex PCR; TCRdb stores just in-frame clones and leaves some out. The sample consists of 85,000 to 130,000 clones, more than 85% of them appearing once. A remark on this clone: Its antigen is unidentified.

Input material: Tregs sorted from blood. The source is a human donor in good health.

This CDR3 reads CASSPNTVRNEQFF. CDR3 nucleotides: TGCGCCAGCAGTCCTAACACCGTACGCAATGAGCAGTTCTTC. The chain joins TRBV5-1 to TRBJ2-1; D unresolved. The CDR3 spans 14 residues. Germline CDR1 and CDR2: SGHRS and YFSETQ. Deletions cut 5 bases from V and 6 bases from J, with 15 bases between.